The table lists the clone carrying this TCR beta chain with a few counts. The antigen is unknown. The CDR3 runs to 16 residues. Trimming took off 0 bases at V and 0 bases at J, with 7 bases between the two ends. Germline V gene sequence: CDR1 SGHRS, CDR2 YFSETQ. These data come from a study of tumor-infiltrating lymphocytes in primary liver carcinoma. Background on the study: All patients had surgically resected primary liver carcinoma.

Broader study findings: Tumor-adjacent and tumor-blood pairs shared a smaller degree of overlap than tumor region pairs.

Constant-region priming of around 490 ng total RNA yielded TCR beta cDNA. Three nested multiplex PCR rounds of slightly modified ARM-PCR generated TCR beta libraries. Use of TRBV1-TRBV30 forward primers with a C-beta reverse primer characterized the first two PCR rounds, which lasted roughly 9 cycles each. TCRdb used MiXCR to reprocess the multiplex PCR reads, holding one entry per CDR3 protein. Of hundreds of thousands of distinct CDR3 sequences in the sample, 65% were seen once. The authors took blood RNA from unsorted whole blood and also extracted germline DNA. The TCR originated in a man aged 35-49 years with primary liver carcinoma and hepatitis B virus infection. The gene calls are TRBV5-1 and TRBJ2-6, with unresolved D. The sequencing input was peripheral blood. The CDR3 coding sequence is TGCGCCAGCAGCTTGGGTGTTGTCTCTGGGGCCAACGTCCTGACTTTC. Its protein product is CASSLGVVSGANVLTF.